What follows describes a single T cell receptor beta chain. Additional DNA sequences in this sample encode the identical CDR3. The CDR3 totals 14 residues. Germline assignment: CDR1 SGHTA and CDR2 FQGNSA. V was pared by 4 bases and J by 4 bases, with 1 base of the junction left unmatched. TCRdb keeps only in-frame clones here, not all; method: immunoSEQ multiplex PCR. Of some 110,000 clones in the sample, around three quarters were seen once. The data were obtained in a study of PD-1 blockade in mismatch repair-deficient tumors. This clonotype was obtained from an adult with mismatch repair-deficient cancer. V gene TRBV7-2 combines with J gene TRBJ2-5; 12 bases line up with TRBD2. This specimen consisted of peripheral blood, obtained 60 weeks after starting pembrolizumab. CDR3 protein: CASSSGLAGETQYF. The CDR3 DNA reads as TGTGCCAGCAGCTCGGGACTAGCGGGAGAGACCCAGTACTTC.